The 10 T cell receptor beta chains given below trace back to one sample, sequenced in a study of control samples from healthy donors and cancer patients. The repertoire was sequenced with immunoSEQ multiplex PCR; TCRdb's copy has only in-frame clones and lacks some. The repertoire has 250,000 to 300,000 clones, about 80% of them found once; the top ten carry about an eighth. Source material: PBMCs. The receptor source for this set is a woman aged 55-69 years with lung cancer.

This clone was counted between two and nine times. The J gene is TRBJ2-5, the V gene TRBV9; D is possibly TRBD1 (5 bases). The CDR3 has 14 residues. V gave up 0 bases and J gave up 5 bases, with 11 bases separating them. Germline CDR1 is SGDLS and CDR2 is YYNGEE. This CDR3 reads CASSVDIGVETQYF. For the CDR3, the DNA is TGTGCCAGCAGCGTAGATATAGGGGTCGAGACCCAGTACTTC.

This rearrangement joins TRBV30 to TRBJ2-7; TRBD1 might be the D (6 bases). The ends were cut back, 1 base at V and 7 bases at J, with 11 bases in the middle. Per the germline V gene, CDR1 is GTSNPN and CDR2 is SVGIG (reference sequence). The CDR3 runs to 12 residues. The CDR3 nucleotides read TGTGCCTGGAGTGCTACAGGGTGGGAGCAGTACTTC. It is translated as CAWSATGWEQYF.

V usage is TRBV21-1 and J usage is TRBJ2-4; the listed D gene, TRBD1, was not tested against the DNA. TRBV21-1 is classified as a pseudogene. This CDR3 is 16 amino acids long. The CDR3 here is CASSKMGGQGRNIQYF. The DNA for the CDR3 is TGTGCCAGCAGCAAAATGGGGGGACAGGGCAGAAACATTCAGTACTTC.

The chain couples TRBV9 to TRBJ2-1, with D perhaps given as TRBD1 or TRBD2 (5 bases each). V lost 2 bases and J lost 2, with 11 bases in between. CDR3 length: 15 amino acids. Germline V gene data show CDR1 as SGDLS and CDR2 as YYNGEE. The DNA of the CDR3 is TGTGCCAGCAGCGTCGGGGTGGGGGCCTACAATGAGCAGTTCTTC. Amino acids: CASSVGVGAYNEQFF.

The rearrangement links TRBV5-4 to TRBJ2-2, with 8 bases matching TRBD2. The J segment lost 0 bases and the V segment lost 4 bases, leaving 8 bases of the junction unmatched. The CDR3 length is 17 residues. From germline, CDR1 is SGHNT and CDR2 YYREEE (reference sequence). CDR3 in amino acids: CASSPGGSGANTGELFF. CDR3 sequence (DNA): TGTGCCAGCAGCCCAGGCGGTAGCGGGGCGAACACCGGGGAGCTGTTTTTT. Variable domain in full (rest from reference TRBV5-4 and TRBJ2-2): ETGVTQSPTHLIKTRGQQVTLRCSSQSGHNTVSWYQQALGQGPQFIFQYYREEENGRGNFPPRFSGLQFPNYSSELNVNALELDDSALYLCASSPGGSGANTGELFFGEGSRLTVL.

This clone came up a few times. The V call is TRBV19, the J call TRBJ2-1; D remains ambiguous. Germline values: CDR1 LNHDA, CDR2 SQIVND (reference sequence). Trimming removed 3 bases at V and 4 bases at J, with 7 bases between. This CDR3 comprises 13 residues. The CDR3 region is CASSIEEYNEQFF. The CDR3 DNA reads TGTGCCAGTAGTATCGAGGAATACAATGAGCAGTTCTTC.

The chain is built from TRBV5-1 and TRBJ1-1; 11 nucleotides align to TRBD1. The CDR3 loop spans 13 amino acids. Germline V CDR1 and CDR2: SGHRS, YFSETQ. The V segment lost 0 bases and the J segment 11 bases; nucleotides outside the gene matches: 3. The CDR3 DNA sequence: TGCGCCAGCAGCTTGGGGACAGGGGGCTCCGCTTTCTTT. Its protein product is CASSLGTGGSAFF.

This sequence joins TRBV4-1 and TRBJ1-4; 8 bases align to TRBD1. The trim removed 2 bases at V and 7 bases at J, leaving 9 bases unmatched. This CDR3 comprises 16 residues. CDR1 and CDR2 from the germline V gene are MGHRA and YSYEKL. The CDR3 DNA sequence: TGCGCCAGCAGCCAATACCAGGGGGCGTTAGGTGAAAAACTGTTTTTT. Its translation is CASSQYQGALGEKLFF.

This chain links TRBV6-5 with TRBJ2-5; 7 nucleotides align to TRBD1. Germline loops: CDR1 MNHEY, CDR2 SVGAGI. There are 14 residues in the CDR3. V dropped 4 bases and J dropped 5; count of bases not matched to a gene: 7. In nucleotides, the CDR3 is TGTGCCAGCAGTTCCCCGACAGGGACGGAGACCCAGTACTTC. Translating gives CASSSPTGTETQYF.

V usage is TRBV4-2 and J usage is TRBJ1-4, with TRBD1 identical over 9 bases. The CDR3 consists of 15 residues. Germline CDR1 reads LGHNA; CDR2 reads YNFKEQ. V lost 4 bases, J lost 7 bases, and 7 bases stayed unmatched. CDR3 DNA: TGTGCCAGCAGCCTGAGGACAGGGGCTGGTGAAAAACTGTTTTTT. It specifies CASSLRTGAGEKLFF.